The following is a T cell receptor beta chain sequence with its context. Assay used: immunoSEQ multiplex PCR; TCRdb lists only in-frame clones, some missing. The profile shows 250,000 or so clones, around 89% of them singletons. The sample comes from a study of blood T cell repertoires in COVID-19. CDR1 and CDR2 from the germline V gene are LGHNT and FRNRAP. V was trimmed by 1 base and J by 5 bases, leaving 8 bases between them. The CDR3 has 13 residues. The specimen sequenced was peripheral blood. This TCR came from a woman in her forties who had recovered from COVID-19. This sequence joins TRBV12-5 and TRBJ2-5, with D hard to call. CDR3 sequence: CASGLGARETQYF. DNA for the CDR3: TGTGCTAGTGGTTTGGGGGCCCGGGAGACCCAGTACTTC. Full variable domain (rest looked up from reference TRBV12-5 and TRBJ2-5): DARVTQTPRHKVTEMGQEVTMRCQPILGHNTVFWYRQTMMQGLELLAYFRNRAPLDDSGMPKDRFSAEMPDATLATLKIQPSEPRDSAVYFCASGLGARETQYFGPGTRLLVL.